Presented here are 4 T cell receptor beta chains from one specimen sequenced in a study of STAT3 mutations in large granular lymphocyte leukemia. Study results and caveats: In T-cell large granular lymphocyte leukemia, about half of patients showed multiple immunodominant subclonotypes.

These TCRs are of unknown antigen specificity. The repertoire was sequenced with immunoSEQ multiplex PCR; TCRdb's copy has only in-frame clones and lacks some. The repertoire holds about 42,000 clones, with about 81% as singletons. Sample: PBMCs. The receptors originated from a human donor with T large granular lymphocyte leukemia. Some clones in this sample may be carry-over from other donors' samples.

This clone was counted a few times. This rearrangement joins TRBV7-9 to TRBJ2-5, with 7 bases lining up with TRBD2. V was clipped by 2 bases and J by 4 bases; unmatched bases: 10. This CDR3 comprises 16 residues. CDR1 is SEHNR and CDR2 is FQNEAQ in the germline V gene (reference sequence). The chain's CDR3 is CASSLKAGMIGETQYF. The DNA for the CDR3 is TGTGCCAGCAGCTTAAAAGCGGGGATGATCGGAGAGACCCAGTACTTC.

The chain links TRBV9 to TRBJ2-5; 7 nucleotides match TRBD1. The V segment lost 3 bases and the J segment 1 base; nucleotides outside the gene matches: 6. Germline values: CDR1 SGDLS, CDR2 YYNGEE. The CDR3 loop spans 15 amino acids. CDR3 sequence: CASSAETGSQETQYF. CDR3 DNA: TGTGCCAGCAGCGCCGAGACAGGGTCCCAAGAGACCCAGTACTTC.

This clone was seen only a few times. This chain connects TRBV19 to TRBJ1-5, with 8 bases aligning to TRBD1. The CDR3 runs to 15 residues. Per the germline V gene, CDR1 is LNHDA and CDR2 is SQIVND (reference sequence). Trimming cost V 6 bases and J 3 bases; bases outside gene matches: 7. The CDR3 is CASSLGQVNNQPQHF. As DNA, the CDR3 is TGTGCCAGTAGCCTGGGACAGGTCAACAATCAGCCCCAGCATTTT.

This chain connects TRBV2 to TRBJ1-2; D might be TRBD1 (6 bases). The V and J ends lost 8 bases and 4 bases respectively, with 23 bases between them. This CDR3 is built from 16 residues. Germline V gene sequence: CDR1 SNHLY, CDR2 FYNNEI. The CDR3 sequence: CASGLHREGRGYGYTF. CDR3 in DNA: TGTGCCAGCGGGCTTCACAGGGAAGGAAGGGGCTATGGCTACACCTTC.